The T cell receptor (beta chain) under discussion was sequenced for a study of blood T cell repertoires in COVID-19. About the research overall: The study drew acute and convalescent COVID-19 samples from the United States, Italy and Spain. T cells, B-cell-depleted T cells, or PBMCs provided the cDNA or gDNA that served as material.

Per the germline V gene, CDR1 is SGHAT and CDR2 is FQNNGV. V was shortened by 5 bases and J by 4 bases, with 12 bases between the two germline ends. The CDR3 has 14 residues. In the authors' methods: For nucleated cells, counts were estimated from reference gene primer amplification. TCRdb's table, derived via immunoSEQ multiplex PCR, lists solely in-frame clones and lacks some. V and J calls and clone size follow that table, whereas D and trimming were derived from the DNA. Of around 150,000 clones detected, 75% to 90% appear once; the ten largest clones hold roughly 9.2%. The chain has TRBV11-2 and TRBJ1-5; D is perhaps TRBD1 (5 bases). The TCR comes from an elderly woman with active or convalescent COVID-19. Sequenced sample: peripheral blood. This chain's CDR3 is CASSPGRGNQPQHF. CDR3 DNA sequence: TGTGCCAGCAGCCCAGGTCGGGGGAATCAGCCCCAGCATTTT. Looking up the rest from reference TRBV11-2 and TRBJ1-5 gives the full variable domain: EAGVAQSPRYKIIEKRQSVAFWCNPISGHATLYWYQQILGQGPKLLIQFQNNGVVDDSQLPKDRFSAERLKGVDSTLKIQPAKLEDSAVYLCASSPGRGNQPQHFGDGTRLSIL.